The clone carrying this TCR beta chain was observed many times. The antigen is unknown. These data originate in a study of T cell repertoires in cytomegalovirus infection. Overall study: Through public TCR beta signatures, both CMV infection and matching HLA type were indicated. General study findings and limits: Based on cumulative public TCR beta family frequency, carriers of CMV plus the relevant HLA were identified. The study found HLA-C-restricted CMV-specific TCR beta clonotypes dominating the ex vivo response.

The CDR3 has 17 amino acids. Germline CDR1 reads SGHTA; CDR2 reads FQGNSA. With 2 bases clipped from V and 0 bases from J, the junction kept 8 bases outside the gene matches. In TCRdb, the reads were re-called with MiXCR into one record per CDR3 protein. Seen here are approximately 250,000 distinct CDR3 sequences, over 9% observed once, and the top ten hold approximately 1.8%. Sequencing was done on a sample of PBMCs. This sequence was found in a human donor in good health (CMV status not recorded). Some clones in this sample may be carry-over from other donors' samples. The rearrangement uses TRBV7-2 and TRBJ2-7; 9 nucleotides agree with TRBD2. The chain's CDR3 is CASSLRASSGSSYEQYF. CDR3 DNA sequence: TGTGCCAGCAGCTTAAGAGCCAGTAGCGGGAGCTCCTACGAGCAGTACTTC. Based on the CDR3 plus reference TRBV7-2 and TRBJ2-7, the full variable domain is GAGVSQSPSNKVTEKGKDVELRCDPISGHTALYWYRQSLGQGLEFLIYFQGNSAPDKSGLPSDRFSAERTGGSVSTLTIQRTQQEDSAVYLCASSLRASSGSSYEQYFGPGTRLTVT.